This T cell receptor (beta chain) came from a study of shared clonotypes between healthy human individuals. Study overall: Used for every donor were three CD4 naive, three CD4 memory, two CD8 naive and one CD8 memory plate.

Findings and limits, study-wide: Around 4.7% was the fraction of naive CD4 clonotypes found shared across several donors.

Concerning this clone: Its antigen is still unknown.

The assay was immunoSEQ multiplex PCR, and TCRdb's table has in-frame clones only and misses some. The repertoire includes some 2,100,000 clones, approximately 95% of them detected once, and less than 0.15% sits in the top ten. Trimming removed 5 bases from V and 10 bases from J; junction bases left unmatched: 6. Germline lookup yields CDR1 LGHNT and CDR2 FRNRAP. The CDR3 loop spans 14 amino acids. The V and J genes are TRBV12-5 and TRBJ1-6; 9 positions agree with TRBD1. This clonotype was obtained from a man younger than 30 in good health. Sequencing was performed on naive CD4+ T cells sorted from blood. Subset: CD45RA+ positively selected. The CDR3 spells CASGPGQGYSPLHF. CDR3 sequence (DNA): TGTGCTAGTGGTCCCGGACAGGGGTACTCACCCCTCCACTTT.